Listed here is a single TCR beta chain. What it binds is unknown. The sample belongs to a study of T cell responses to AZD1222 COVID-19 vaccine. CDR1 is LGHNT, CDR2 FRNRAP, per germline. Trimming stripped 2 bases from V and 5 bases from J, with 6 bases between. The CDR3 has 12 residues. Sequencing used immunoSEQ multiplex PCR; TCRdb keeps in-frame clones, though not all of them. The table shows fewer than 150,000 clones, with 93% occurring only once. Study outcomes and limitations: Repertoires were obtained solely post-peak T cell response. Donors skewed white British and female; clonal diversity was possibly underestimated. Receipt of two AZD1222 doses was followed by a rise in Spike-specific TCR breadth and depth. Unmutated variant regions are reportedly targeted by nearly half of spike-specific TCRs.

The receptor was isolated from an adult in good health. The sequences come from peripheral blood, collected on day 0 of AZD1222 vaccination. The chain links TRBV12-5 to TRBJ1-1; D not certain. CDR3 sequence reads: CASGLTGTEAFF. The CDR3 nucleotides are TGTGCTAGTGGTTTGACGGGAACTGAAGCTTTCTTT.